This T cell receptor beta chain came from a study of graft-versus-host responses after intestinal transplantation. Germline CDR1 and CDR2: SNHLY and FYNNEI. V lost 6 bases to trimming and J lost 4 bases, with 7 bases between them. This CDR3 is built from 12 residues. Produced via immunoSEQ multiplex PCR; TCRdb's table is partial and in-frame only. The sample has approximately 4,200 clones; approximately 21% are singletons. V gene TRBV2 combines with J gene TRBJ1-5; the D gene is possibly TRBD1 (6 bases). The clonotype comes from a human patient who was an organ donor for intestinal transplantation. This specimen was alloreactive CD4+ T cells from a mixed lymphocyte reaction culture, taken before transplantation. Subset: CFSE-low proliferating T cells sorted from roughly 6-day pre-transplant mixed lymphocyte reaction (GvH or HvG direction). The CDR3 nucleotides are TGTGCCAGCAGGGGACAAAATCAGCCCCAGCATTTT. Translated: CASRGQNQPQHF.